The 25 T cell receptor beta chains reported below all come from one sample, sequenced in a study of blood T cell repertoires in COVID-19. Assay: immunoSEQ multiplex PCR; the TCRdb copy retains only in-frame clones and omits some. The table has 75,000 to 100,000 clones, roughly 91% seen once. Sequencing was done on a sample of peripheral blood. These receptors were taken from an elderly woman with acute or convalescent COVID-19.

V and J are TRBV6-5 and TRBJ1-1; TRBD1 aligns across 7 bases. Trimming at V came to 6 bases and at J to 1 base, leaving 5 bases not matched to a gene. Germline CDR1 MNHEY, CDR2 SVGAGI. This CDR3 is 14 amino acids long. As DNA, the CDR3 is TGTGCCAGCAGAATCGGACAGGCGAACACTGAAGCTTTCTTT. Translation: CASRIGQANTEAFF.

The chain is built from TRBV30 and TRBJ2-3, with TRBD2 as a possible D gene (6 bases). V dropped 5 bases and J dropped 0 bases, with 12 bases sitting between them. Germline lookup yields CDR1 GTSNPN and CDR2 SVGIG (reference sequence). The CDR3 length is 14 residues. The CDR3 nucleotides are TGTGCCTGGGGGGGACTGGTAAGCACAGATACGCAGTATTTT. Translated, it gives CAWGGLVSTDTQYF.

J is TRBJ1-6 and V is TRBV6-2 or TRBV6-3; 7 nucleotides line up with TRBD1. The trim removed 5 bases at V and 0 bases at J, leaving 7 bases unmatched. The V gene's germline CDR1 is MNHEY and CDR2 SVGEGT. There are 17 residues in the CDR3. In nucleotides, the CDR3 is TGTGCCAGCAGTGATCGGGACAGCCTCTCCTATAATTCACCCCTCCACTTT. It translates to CASSDRDSLSYNSPLHF.

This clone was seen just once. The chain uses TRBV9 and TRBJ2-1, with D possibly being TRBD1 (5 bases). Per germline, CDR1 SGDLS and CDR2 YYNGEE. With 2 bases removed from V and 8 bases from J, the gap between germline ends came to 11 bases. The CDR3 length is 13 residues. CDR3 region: CASSVQGRDEQFF. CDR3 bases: TGTGCCAGCAGCGTGCAGGGTAGGGATGAGCAGTTCTTC.

The CDR3 DNA follows: TGTGCCAGCAGCCCTACTGGGGAGGGCCGGTCCTACGAGCAGTACTTC. Protein sequence: CASSPTGEGRSYEQYF. The chain links TRBV3-1 (or the pseudogene TRBV3-2) to TRBJ2-7; 7 nucleotides align to TRBD2. Germline V lookup: CDR1 LGHDT, CDR2 YNNKEL (reference sequence). V lost 4 bases and J lost 1; bases outside the gene matches: 10. This CDR3 has 16 residues.

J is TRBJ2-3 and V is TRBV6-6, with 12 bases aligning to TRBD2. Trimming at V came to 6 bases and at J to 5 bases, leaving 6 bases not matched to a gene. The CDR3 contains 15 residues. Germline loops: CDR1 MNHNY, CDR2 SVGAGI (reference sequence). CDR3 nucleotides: TGTGCCAGCAGGTCGGGACTAGCGGGCGGAGATACGCAGTATTTT. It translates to CASRSGLAGGDTQYF.

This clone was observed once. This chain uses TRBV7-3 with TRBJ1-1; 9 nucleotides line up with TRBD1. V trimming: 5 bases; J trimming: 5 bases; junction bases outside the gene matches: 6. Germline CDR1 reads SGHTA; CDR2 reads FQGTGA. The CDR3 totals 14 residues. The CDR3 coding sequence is TGTGCCAGCAGCCTGACAGGGGGGGGAACTGAAGCTTTCTTT. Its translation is CASSLTGGGTEAFF. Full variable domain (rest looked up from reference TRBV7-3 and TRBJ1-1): GAGVSQTPSNKVTEKGKYVELRCDPISGHTALYWYRQSLGQGPEFLIYFQGTGAADDSGLPNDRFFAVRPEGSVSTLKIQRTERGDSAVYLCASSLTGGGTEAFFGQGTRLTVV.

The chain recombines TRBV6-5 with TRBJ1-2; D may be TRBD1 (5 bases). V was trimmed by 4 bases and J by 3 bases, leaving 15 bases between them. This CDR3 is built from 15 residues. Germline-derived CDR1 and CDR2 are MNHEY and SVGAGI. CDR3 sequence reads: CASSWKKGRDYGYTF. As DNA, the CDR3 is TGTGCCAGCAGTTGGAAGAAGGGCAGGGACTATGGCTACACCTTC.

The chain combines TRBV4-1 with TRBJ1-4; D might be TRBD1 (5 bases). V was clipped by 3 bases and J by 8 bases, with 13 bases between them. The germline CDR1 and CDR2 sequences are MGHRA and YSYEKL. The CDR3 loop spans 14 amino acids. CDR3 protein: CASSHVGGSEKLFF. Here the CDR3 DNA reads TGCGCCAGCAGCCACGTGGGGGGGTCCGAAAAACTGTTTTTT.

The CDR3 coding sequence is TGTGCCAGCAGGGGGACTCCTGGTGTTTTAATCGAGCAGTTCTTC. This codes for CASRGTPGVLIEQFF. The chain joins TRBV6-5 to TRBJ2-1, with D tentatively TRBD2 (6 bases). Germline V gene lookup returns CDR1 MNHEY and CDR2 SVGAGI. The V gene lost 6 bases and the J gene lost 10 bases, with 22 bases spanning the gap. The CDR3 length is 15 residues.

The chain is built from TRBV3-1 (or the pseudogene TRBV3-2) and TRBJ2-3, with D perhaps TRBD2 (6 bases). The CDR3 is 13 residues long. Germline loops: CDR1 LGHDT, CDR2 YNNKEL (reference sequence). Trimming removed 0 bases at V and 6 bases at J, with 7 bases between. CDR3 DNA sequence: TGTGCCAGCAGCCAAGAGCGGGGCGATACGCAGTATTTT. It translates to CASSQERGDTQYF.

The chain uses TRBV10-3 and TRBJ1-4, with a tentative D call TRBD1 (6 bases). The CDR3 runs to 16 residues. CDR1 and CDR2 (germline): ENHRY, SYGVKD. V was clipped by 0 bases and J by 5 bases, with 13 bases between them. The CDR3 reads CAISESLGDINEKLFF. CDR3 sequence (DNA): TGTGCCATCAGTGAGTCCCTCGGGGACATCAATGAAAAACTGTTTTTT.

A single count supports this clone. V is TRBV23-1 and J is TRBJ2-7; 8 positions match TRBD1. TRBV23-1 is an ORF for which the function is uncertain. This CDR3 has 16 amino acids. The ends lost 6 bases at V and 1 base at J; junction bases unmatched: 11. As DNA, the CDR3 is TGCGCCAGCAGCCAAAAGGCGGGACAGGAATCCTACGAGCAGTACTTC. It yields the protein CASSQKAGQESYEQYF.

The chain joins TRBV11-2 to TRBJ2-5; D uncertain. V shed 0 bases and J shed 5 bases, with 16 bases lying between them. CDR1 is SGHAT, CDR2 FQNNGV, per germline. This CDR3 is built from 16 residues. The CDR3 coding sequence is TGTGCCAGCAGCTTAGATCAAGGAATCAAGAGGGAGACCCAGTACTTC. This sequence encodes CASSLDQGIKRETQYF.

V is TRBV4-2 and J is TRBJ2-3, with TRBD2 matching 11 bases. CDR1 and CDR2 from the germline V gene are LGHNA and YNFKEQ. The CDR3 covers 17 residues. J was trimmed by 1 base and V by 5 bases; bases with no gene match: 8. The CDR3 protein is CASSRDSGGVGTDTQYF. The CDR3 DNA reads TGTGCCAGCAGCAGGGATAGCGGGGGGGTGGGCACAGATACGCAGTATTTT.

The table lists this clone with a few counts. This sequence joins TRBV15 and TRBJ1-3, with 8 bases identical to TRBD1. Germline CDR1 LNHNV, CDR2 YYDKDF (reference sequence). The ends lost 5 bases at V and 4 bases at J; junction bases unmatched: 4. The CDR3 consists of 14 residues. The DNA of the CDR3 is TGTGCCACCAGCTTGGGACAGGTCGGAAACACCATATATTTT. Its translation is CATSLGQVGNTIYF. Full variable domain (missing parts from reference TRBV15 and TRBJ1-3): DAMVIQNPRYQVTQFGKPVTLSCSQTLNHNVMYWYQQKSSQAPKLLFHYYDKDFNNEADTPDNFQSRRPNTSFCFLDIRSPGLGDTAMYLCATSLGQVGNTIYFGEGSWLTVV.

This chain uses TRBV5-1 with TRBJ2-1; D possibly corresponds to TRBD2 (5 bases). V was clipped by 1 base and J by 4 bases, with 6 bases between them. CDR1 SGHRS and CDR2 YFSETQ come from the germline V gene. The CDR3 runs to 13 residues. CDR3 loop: CASSLTGYNEQFF. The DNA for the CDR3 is TGCGCCAGCAGCTTGACGGGATACAATGAGCAGTTCTTC.

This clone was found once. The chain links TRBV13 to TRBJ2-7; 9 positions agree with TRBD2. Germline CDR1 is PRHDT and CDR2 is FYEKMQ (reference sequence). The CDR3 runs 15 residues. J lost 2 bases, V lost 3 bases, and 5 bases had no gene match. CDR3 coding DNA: TGTGCCAGCAGCTTGAGGCGGGAGGGCCCCTACGAGCAGTACTTC. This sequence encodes CASSLRREGPYEQYF.

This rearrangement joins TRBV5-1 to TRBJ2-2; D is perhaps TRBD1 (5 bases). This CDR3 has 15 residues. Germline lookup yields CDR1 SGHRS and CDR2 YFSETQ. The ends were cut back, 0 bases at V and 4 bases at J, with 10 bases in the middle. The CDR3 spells CASSLERRATGELFF. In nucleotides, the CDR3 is TGCGCCAGCAGCTTGGAGCGCAGGGCCACCGGGGAGCTGTTTTTT.

The CDR3 DNA is TGTGCCAGCAGCTGGAGCGGGGGTGGAACTGAAGCTTTCTTT. This translates into CASSWSGGGTEAFF. The chain recombines TRBV7-9 with TRBJ1-1; tentative D call: TRBD1 (5 bases). CDR3 size: 14 residues. Between the trimmed V and J ends, which lost 4 bases and 5 bases, there was a span of 14 bases. The germline CDR1 and CDR2 sequences are SEHNR and FQNEAQ (reference sequence).

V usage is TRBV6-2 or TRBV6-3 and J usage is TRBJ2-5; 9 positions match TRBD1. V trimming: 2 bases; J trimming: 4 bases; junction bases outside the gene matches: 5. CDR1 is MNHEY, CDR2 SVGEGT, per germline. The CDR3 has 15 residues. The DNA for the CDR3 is TGTGCCAGCAGTTACCCCAGGACAGGGGCAGAGACCCAGTACTTC. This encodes CASSYPRTGAETQYF.

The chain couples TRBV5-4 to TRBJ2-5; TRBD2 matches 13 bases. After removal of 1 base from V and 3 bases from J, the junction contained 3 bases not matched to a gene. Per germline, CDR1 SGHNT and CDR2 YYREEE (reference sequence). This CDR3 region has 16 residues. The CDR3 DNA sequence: TGTGCCAGCAGCTTGACTAGCGGGGGGGGTAAAGAGACCCAGTACTTC. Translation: CASSLTSGGGKETQYF.

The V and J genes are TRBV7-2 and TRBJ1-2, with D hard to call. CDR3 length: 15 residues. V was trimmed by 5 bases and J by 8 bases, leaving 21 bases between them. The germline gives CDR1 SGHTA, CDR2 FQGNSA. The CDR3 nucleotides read TGTGCCAGCAGCCAGAGTGGGCAGGTGGCATGGGGCTACACCTTC. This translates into CASSQSGQVAWGYTF.

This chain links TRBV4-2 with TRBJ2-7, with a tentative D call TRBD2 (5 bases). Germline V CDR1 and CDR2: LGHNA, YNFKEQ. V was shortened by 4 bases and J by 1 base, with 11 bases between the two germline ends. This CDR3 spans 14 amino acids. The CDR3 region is CASSPTRGSYEQYF. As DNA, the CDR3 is TGTGCCAGCAGCCCCACCCGGGGTTCCTACGAGCAGTACTTC.

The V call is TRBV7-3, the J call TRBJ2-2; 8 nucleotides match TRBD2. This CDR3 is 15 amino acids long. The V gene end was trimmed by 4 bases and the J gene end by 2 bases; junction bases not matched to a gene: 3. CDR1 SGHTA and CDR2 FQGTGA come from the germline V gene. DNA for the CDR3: TGTGCCAGCAGCTCTGGACTAGCAAACACCGGGGAGCTGTTTTTT. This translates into CASSSGLANTGELFF.